The rows below give T cell receptor beta chains drawn from one sample of a study of blood T cell repertoires in COVID-19. Clones were read by immunoSEQ multiplex PCR, and TCRdb kept only the in-frame ones, dropping some. The sample carries 200,000 to 250,000 clones, roughly 90% recorded once. Sequenced: peripheral blood. Receptor source: a woman between 40 and 50 years old with acute or convalescent COVID-19. Both conserved end residues are part of each CDR3. Each record gives: V gene, clone size, J gene, D gene, CDR3 protein, CDR3 DNA. A D gene is named only where the DNA matches it firmly. Some rows have no size entry. The others give once, few or many, or a class for an expanded clone.

TRBV9	-	TRBJ1-2	-	CASSVGLGSGVGYTF	TGTGCCAGCAGCGTAGGCCTGGGTTCCGGAGTTGGCTACACCTTC
TRBV6-4	-	TRBJ1-4	-	CASSDPGGANEKLFF	TGTGCCAGCAGTGACCCGGGGGGGGCTAATGAAAAACTGTTTTTT
TRBV10-1	-	TRBJ2-3	TRBD2	CASSDYTSGDTDTQYF	TGCGCCAGCAGTGACTATACTAGCGGGGACACAGATACGCAGTATTTT
TRBV15	-	TRBJ1-2	-	CATSRDTLANYGYTF	TGTGCCACCAGCAGAGATACGTTAGCTAACTATGGCTACACCTTC
TRBV9	-	TRBJ2-3	TRBD2	CASSPLRTSGGGDTQYF	TGTGCCAGCAGCCCCTTGAGAACTAGCGGGGGAGGGGATACGCAGTATTTT
TRBV19	-	TRBJ1-2	-	CASNPGEGFYGYTF	TGTGCCAGTAACCCGGGGGAGGGCTTCTATGGCTACACCTTC
TRBV15	-	TRBJ1-1	-	CATSRVGGGTEAFF	TGTGCCACCAGCAGAGTGGGGGGGGGCACTGAAGCTTTCTTT
TRBV5-1	-	TRBJ1-1	TRBD1	CASSLARTGEAFF	TGCGCCAGCAGCTTGGCCCGGACAGGCGAAGCTTTCTTT
TRBV5-4	few	TRBJ1-6	-	CASSSWVGALHF	TGTGCCAGCAGCTCGTGGGTGGGAGCCCTCCACTTT
TRBV6-5	-	TRBJ1-1	TRBD1	CASRLTGVNTEAFF	TGTGCCAGCAGGCTCACAGGGGTGAACACTGAAGCTTTCTTT
TRBV2	-	TRBJ1-3	-	CACNGNTIYF	TGTGCCTGTAATGGAAACACCATATATTTT
TRBV5-1	-	TRBJ1-4	-	CASSAGRAANEKLFF	TGCGCCAGCAGCGCGGGTAGGGCAGCTAATGAAAAACTGTTTTTT
TRBV27	-	TRBJ2-2	TRBD1	CASSLGTGEDSTGELFF	TGTGCCAGCAGTCTAGGGACAGGAGAGGATTCCACCGGGGAGCTGTTTTTT
TRBV5-5	-	TRBJ2-6	TRBD1	CASSLGQGLSSGANVLTF	TGTGCCAGCAGCTTGGGACAGGGCCTAAGCTCTGGGGCCAACGTCCTGACTTTC
TRBV19	-	TRBJ1-1	-	CASSIWAEGRPEAFF	TGTGCCAGTAGTATATGGGCAGAGGGTCGACCTGAAGCTTTCTTT
TRBV18	-	TRBJ2-6	TRBD2	CASSPPGGTGANVLTF	TGTGCCAGCTCACCGCCGGGGGGGACTGGGGCCAACGTCCTGACTTTC